A selection of T cell receptor beta chains follows, all from one sample in a study of T-cell memory formation after mild COVID-19. TCRdb analysed the 5' RACE reads with MiXCR anew, one entry per CDR3 protein. The repertoire consists of more than 300,000 distinct CDR3 sequences, with roughly 13% occurring once and the leading ten covering 22%. Sequencing was performed on PBMCs or a T cell subset sorted from them (not recorded which). These receptors all come from a man aged 18 to 29 who had mild COVID-19 (a few samples of this study predate the infection). Cell type and time point are not known. CDR3s include the opening cysteine and the closing phenylalanine or tryptophan. Each record gives: CDR3 DNA, CDR3 protein, clone size, J gene, D gene, V gene. A D gene is named only where the DNA matches it firmly. Part of the rows lack a size; the others show once, few, many or a class for expanded clones.

DNA: TGCGCCAGCAGCCAAGGGAATTCACCCCTCCACTTT
CDR3: CASSQGNSPLHF
size: many
J: TRBJ1-6
D: -
V: TRBV19

DNA: TGTGCCAGCAGTTCCGTCCTAGGTAGCACAGATACGCAGTATTTT
CDR3: CASSSVLGSTDTQYF
size: -
J: TRBJ2-3
D: -
V: TRBV12-3/TRBV12-4

DNA: TGTGCCAGCAGCTTTAGGGTGGGGGATACGCAGTATTTT
CDR3: CASSFRVGDTQYF
size: few
J: TRBJ2-3
D: -
V: TRBV7-2

DNA: TGCGCCAGCAGCCAAGTCGGGGGGTCCTACGAGCAGTACTTC
CDR3: CASSQVGGSYEQYF
size: -
J: TRBJ2-7
D: TRBD2
V: TRBV4-3

DNA: TGTGCCAGCAGTGAGACGGTGAACACTGAAGCTTTCTTT
CDR3: CASSETVNTEAFF
size: few
J: TRBJ1-1
D: -
V: TRBV6-5

DNA: TGTGCCAGCTCACCGGCGAACTCCTACGAGCAGTACTTC
CDR3: CASSPANSYEQYF
size: few
J: TRBJ2-7
D: -
V: TRBV18

DNA: TGTGCCAGCAGCCCAGGGGGCTCTGGGGCCAACGTCCTGACTTTC
CDR3: CASSPGGSGANVLTF
size: many
J: TRBJ2-6
D: TRBD1
V: TRBV6-2/TRBV6-3

DNA: TGTGCCAGCCGTGTCAGCGGGGGCTCCTACGAGCAGTACTTC
CDR3: CASRVSGGSYEQYF
size: -
J: TRBJ2-7
D: TRBD2
V: TRBV6-2/TRBV6-3

DNA: TGTGCCAGCAGGGAACCCGGGACTCCGAATGAGCAGTTCTTC
CDR3: CASREPGTPNEQFF
size: -
J: TRBJ2-1
D: -
V: TRBV7-2

DNA: TGTGCCAGCAGTACGTACAGGGACTCACCCCTCCACTTT
CDR3: CASSTYRDSPLHF
size: few
J: TRBJ1-6
D: -
V: TRBV12-3/TRBV12-4

DNA: TGCGCCAGCAGCGGGCAGGGGCTACCGAACACTGAAGCTTTCTTT
CDR3: CASSGQGLPNTEAFF
size: many
J: TRBJ1-1
D: -
V: TRBV5-1

DNA: TGTGCCAGCAGCCAAGCTCTGGGGGCCAACTACAATGAGCAGTTCTTC
CDR3: CASSQALGANYNEQFF
size: few
J: TRBJ2-1
D: -
V: TRBV14

DNA: TGCGCCAGCAGCCAAGGCCATTCAGATACGCAGTATTTT
CDR3: CASSQGHSDTQYF
size: many
J: TRBJ2-3
D: -
V: TRBV4-1

DNA: TGTGCCAGCAGCTTGGTCTCTAGCGGGGGCTACGAGCAGTACTTC
CDR3: CASSLVSSGGYEQYF
size: few
J: TRBJ2-7
D: TRBD2
V: TRBV5-6

DNA: TGCGCCAGCAGCCTCCAGGGGCGAGTCACAGATACGCAGTATTTT
CDR3: CASSLQGRVTDTQYF
size: few
J: TRBJ2-3
D: -
V: TRBV5-1

DNA: TGTGCCAGCACAGTGTACAATGAGCAGTTCTTC
CDR3: CASTVYNEQFF
size: -
J: TRBJ2-1
D: -
V: TRBV2

DNA: TGTGCCAGCAGGCCGGGACAGGGGGAGAATGAGCAGTTCTTC
CDR3: CASRPGQGENEQFF
size: -
J: TRBJ2-1
D: TRBD1
V: TRBV6-4

DNA: TGCAGCGTAAACAGGGACCGCACAGATACGCAGTATTTT
CDR3: CSVNRDRTDTQYF
size: -
J: TRBJ2-3
D: -
V: TRBV29-1

DNA: TGTGCCAGCAGACCCGGGACCTCGGCTGCAGCTCTCCACTTT
CDR3: CASRPGTSAAALHF
size: few
J: TRBJ1-6
D: -
V: TRBV7-9

DNA: TGTGCCAGCAGTTTAGTCCGAGCAACTAATGAAAAACTGTTTTTT
CDR3: CASSLVRATNEKLFF
size: -
J: TRBJ1-4
D: -
V: TRBV12-3/TRBV12-4

DNA: TGTGCCAGCAGCTTAAAAGTAGACCTACAGGTTAACAAGGGGGGCTACACCTTC
CDR3: CASSLKVDLQVNKGGYTF
size: -
J: TRBJ1-2
D: -
V: TRBV11-2

DNA: TGTGCCAGCAGTGGATCAGGGGGTGAAGCTTTCTTT
CDR3: CASSGSGGEAFF
size: -
J: TRBJ1-1
D: TRBD1
V: TRBV6-2/TRBV6-3

DNA: TGTGCCAGCAGCCCCCTGGCAGTACGGTCCTACAATGAGCAGTTCTTC
CDR3: CASSPLAVRSYNEQFF
size: few
J: TRBJ2-1
D: -
V: TRBV7-6

DNA: TGTGCCAGCAGCTTTCGACTCAACAATAACGAGCAGTACTTC
CDR3: CASSFRLNNNEQYF
size: few
J: TRBJ2-7
D: -
V: TRBV7-2

DNA: TGCAGCGCTGGGACAGGGAGCCGTGCCGGGGAGCTGTTTTTT
CDR3: CSAGTGSRAGELFF
size: many
J: TRBJ2-2
D: TRBD1
V: TRBV29-1

DNA: TGCGCCAGCAGCTTGGAGGGACATAGGGACACCGGGGAGCTGTTTTTT
CDR3: CASSLEGHRDTGELFF
size: -
J: TRBJ2-2
D: -
V: TRBV5-1

DNA: TGCAGTGCTCCGAACCCCCCGGGGGTGGAGACCCAGTACTTC
CDR3: CSAPNPPGVETQYF
size: few
J: TRBJ2-5
D: -
V: TRBV20-1

DNA: TGTGCCAGCAGCCAAGGGGTGGACAGGGAGTACAATGAGCAGTTCTTC
CDR3: CASSQGVDREYNEQFF
size: -
J: TRBJ2-1
D: TRBD1
V: TRBV3-1

DNA: TGTGCCAGCAGTTACTCGACGGGGGGCAAGCAGTACTTC
CDR3: CASSYSTGGKQYF
size: -
J: TRBJ2-7
D: -
V: TRBV6-6

DNA: TGTGCCAGCAGCTCTAGCGGCGGACCCGCCGATACGCAGTATTTT
CDR3: CASSSSGGPADTQYF
size: many
J: TRBJ2-3
D: TRBD2
V: TRBV7-2

DNA: TGCGCCAGCAGCTTTCACCAACAGGGCACTGAAGCTTTCTTT
CDR3: CASSFHQQGTEAFF
size: few
J: TRBJ1-1
D: -
V: TRBV5-1

DNA: TGTGCCAGCAGCGTAGGGGAGGGACTGCAAACCGGGGAGCTGTTTTTT
CDR3: CASSVGEGLQTGELFF
size: -
J: TRBJ2-2
D: TRBD2
V: TRBV9

DNA: TGTGCCAGCAGCGGGCAGGGTCAAGAGACCCAGTACTTC
CDR3: CASSGQGQETQYF
size: many
J: TRBJ2-5
D: -
V: TRBV12-3/TRBV12-4

DNA: TGTGCCAGCAGCGCGTTGGGGTACTATGGCTACACCTTC
CDR3: CASSALGYYGYTF
size: -
J: TRBJ1-2
D: -
V: TRBV27

DNA: TGCGCCAGCAGCCAAGATTTAGCGTATGGCTACACCTTC
CDR3: CASSQDLAYGYTF
size: -
J: TRBJ1-2
D: -
V: TRBV4-3

DNA: TGCAGCGTTGCACAGGTCAATCAGCCCCAGCATTTT
CDR3: CSVAQVNQPQHF
size: -
J: TRBJ1-5
D: -
V: TRBV29-1

DNA: TGCAGCGGGGAGGAATCCCACCAAGAGACCCAGTACTTC
CDR3: CSGEESHQETQYF
size: -
J: TRBJ2-5
D: -
V: TRBV29-1

DNA: TGCGCCAGCAGCCGAGGACTAGCGGGGGTTAACACCGGGGAGCTGTTTTTT
CDR3: CASSRGLAGVNTGELFF
size: few
J: TRBJ2-2
D: TRBD2
V: TRBV5-1

DNA: TGTGCCAGCAGCGTTAGGGACAGGGCAAATTCACCCCTCCACTTT
CDR3: CASSVRDRANSPLHF
size: few
J: TRBJ1-6
D: TRBD1
V: TRBV13

DNA: TGTGCCAGCAGCTTGAATCGGCGGGGATACAATGAGCAGTTCTTC
CDR3: CASSLNRRGYNEQFF
size: few
J: TRBJ2-1
D: -
V: TRBV11-2

DNA: TGTGCCAGCAGCTTCGGACTAGCGGACTACAATGAGCAGTTCTTC
CDR3: CASSFGLADYNEQFF
size: many
J: TRBJ2-1
D: TRBD2
V: TRBV11-2

DNA: TGTGCCAGCAGCCCCTCCTCGGGGGGCGATGGCTACACCTTC
CDR3: CASSPSSGGDGYTF
size: few
J: TRBJ1-2
D: -
V: TRBV7-9